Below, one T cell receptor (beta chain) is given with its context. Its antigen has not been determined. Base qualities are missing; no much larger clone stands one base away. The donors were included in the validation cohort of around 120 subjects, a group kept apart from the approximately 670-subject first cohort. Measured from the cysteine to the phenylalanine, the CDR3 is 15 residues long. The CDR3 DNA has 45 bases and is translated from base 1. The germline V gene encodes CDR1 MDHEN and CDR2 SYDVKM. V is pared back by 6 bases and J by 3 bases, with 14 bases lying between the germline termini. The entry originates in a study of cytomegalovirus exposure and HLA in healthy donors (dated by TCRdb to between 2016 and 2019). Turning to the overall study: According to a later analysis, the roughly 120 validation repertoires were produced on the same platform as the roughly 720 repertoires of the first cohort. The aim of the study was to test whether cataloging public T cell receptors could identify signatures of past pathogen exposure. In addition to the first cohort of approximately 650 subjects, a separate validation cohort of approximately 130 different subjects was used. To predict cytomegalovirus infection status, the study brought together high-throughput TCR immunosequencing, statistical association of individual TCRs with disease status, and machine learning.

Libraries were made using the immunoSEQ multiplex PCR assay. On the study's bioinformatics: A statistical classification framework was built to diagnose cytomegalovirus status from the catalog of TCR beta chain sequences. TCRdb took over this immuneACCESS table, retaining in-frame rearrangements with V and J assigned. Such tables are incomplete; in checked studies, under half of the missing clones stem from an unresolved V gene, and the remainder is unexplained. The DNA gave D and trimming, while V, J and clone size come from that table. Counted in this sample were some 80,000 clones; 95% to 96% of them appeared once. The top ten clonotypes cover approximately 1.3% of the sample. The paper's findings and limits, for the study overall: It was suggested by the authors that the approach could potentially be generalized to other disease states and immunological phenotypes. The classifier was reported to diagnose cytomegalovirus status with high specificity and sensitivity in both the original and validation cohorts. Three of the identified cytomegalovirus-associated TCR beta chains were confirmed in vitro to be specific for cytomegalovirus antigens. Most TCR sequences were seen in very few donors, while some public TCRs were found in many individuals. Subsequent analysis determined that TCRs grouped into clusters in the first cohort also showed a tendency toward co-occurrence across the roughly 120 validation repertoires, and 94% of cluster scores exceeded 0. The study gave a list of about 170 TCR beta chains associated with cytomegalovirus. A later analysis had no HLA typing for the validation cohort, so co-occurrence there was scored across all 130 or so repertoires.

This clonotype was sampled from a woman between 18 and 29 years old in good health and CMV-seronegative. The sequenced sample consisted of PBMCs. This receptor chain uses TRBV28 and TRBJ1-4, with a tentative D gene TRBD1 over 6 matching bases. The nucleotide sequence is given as TGTGCCAGCAGCGATGACAGGAGGCCTAATGAAAAACTGTTTTTT. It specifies CASSDDRRPNEKLFF.